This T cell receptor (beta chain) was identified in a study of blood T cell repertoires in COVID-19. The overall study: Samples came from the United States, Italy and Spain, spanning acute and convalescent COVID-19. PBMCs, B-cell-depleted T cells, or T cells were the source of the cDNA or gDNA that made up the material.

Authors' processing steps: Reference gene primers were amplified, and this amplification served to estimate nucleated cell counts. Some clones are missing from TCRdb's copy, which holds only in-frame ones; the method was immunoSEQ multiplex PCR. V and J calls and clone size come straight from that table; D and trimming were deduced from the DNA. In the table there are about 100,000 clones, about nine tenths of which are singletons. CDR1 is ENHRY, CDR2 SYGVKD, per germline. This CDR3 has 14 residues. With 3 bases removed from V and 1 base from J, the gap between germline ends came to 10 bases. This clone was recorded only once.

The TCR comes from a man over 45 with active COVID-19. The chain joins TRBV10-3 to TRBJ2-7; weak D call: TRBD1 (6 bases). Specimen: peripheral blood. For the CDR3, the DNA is TGTGCCATCAGTGAAGGGACAAGGTCCTACGAGCAGTACGTC. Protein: CAISEGTRSYEQYV.